A selection of T cell receptor beta chains follows, all from one sample in a study of blood T cell repertoires in COVID-19. TCRdb keeps only in-frame clones here, not all; method: immunoSEQ multiplex PCR. Of some 240,000 clones detected, 85% appear once; the ten largest clones hold 2% to 3%. Sequenced input: peripheral blood. The source is a woman in her 70s with COVID-19, enrolled during active disease. CDR3s include the opening cysteine and the closing phenylalanine or tryptophan. D genes are given only for firm matches. The listing skips clone size in some rows; elsewhere it reads once, few, many or a size class.

v_gene	j_gene	d_gene	abundance	CDR3aa	CDR3nt
TRBV19	TRBJ1-3	TRBD1	.	CASSDRASSGNTIYF	TGTGCCAGTAGTGACAGGGCCAGCTCTGGAAACACCATATATTTT
TRBV7-8	TRBJ1-2	TRBD1	.	CASSSGGTGTNYGYTF	TGTGCCAGCAGCTCAGGGGGGACCGGAACTAACTATGGCTACACCTTC
TRBV10-3	TRBJ1-1	.	.	CAISESRQENTEAFF	TGTGCCATCAGTGAGTCGAGACAGGAGAACACTGAAGCTTTCTTT
TRBV18	TRBJ2-7	.	.	CASSPPVSTYEQYF	TGTGCCAGCTCACCACCGGTCTCTACCTACGAGCAGTACTTC
TRBV7-3	TRBJ2-1	TRBD2	.	CASSSSSGSLNEQFF	TGTGCCAGCAGTTCTTCTAGCGGGAGTCTCAATGAGCAGTTCTTC
TRBV11-2	TRBJ1-1	TRBD1	many	CASSLAVTGATEAFF	TGTGCCAGCAGCTTAGCTGTGACAGGGGCCACTGAAGCTTTCTTT
TRBV5-4	TRBJ1-2	TRBD1	.	CASSFKDRVNGYTF	TGTGCCAGCAGCTTTAAAGACAGGGTAAACGGCTACACCTTC
TRBV2	TRBJ1-1	.	.	CASSDRVGSTEAFF	TGTGCCAGCAGTGATAGGGTAGGGAGCACTGAAGCTTTCTTT
TRBV6-6	TRBJ2-3	TRBD1	.	CASSFSGGLRTDTQYF	TGTGCCAGCAGCTTCTCAGGGGGCTTACGCACAGATACGCAGTATTTT
TRBV29-1	TRBJ1-1	TRBD1	few	CSVLQGGLTEAFF	TGCAGCGTCCTACAGGGGGGACTCACTGAAGCTTTCTTT
TRBV25-1	TRBJ1-2	.	.	CASSPSGAANYGYTF	TGTGCCAGCAGTCCAAGCGGGGCGGCTAACTATGGCTACACCTTC
TRBV6-2/TRBV6-3	TRBJ2-1	.	.	CASSLRGTGGGEQFF	TGTGCCAGCAGTTTGCGGGGCACCGGTGGTGGTGAGCAGTTCTTC
TRBV12-3/TRBV12-4	TRBJ1-2	.	.	CASGTTGTRGYTF	TGTGCCAGCGGGACTACAGGTACCCGTGGCTACACCTTC
TRBV6-6	TRBJ1-1	TRBD1	.	CASNRAGGTEAFF	TGTGCCAGCAATAGAGCAGGGGGCACTGAAGCTTTCTTT
TRBV11-2	TRBJ2-3	TRBD2	.	CASSLKRGLAGADTQYF	TGTGCCAGCAGCTTAAAGAGAGGACTAGCGGGAGCAGATACGCAGTATTTT
TRBV7-2	TRBJ1-2	TRBD1	.	CASSIRTGGSYGYTF	TGTGCCAGCAGCATCCGGACAGGGGGCAGCTATGGCTACACCTTC
TRBV13	TRBJ1-2	.	.	CASSSRDALSGYTF	TGTGCCAGCAGCTCCAGGGATGCCCTGAGTGGCTACACCTTC
TRBV12-3/TRBV12-4	TRBJ1-5	.	.	CASGLGADQPQHF	TGTGCCAGCGGGTTAGGGGCCGACCAGCCCCAGCATTTT
TRBV4-2	TRBJ1-2	.	.	CASSQDITNYGYTF	TGTGCCAGCAGCCAAGATATAACAAACTATGGCTACACCTTC
TRBV3-1/TRBV3-2	TRBJ2-1	.	few	CASSLKTRRAIDEQFF	TGTGCCAGCAGCCTAAAAACTAGGAGGGCTATTGATGAGCAGTTCTTC
TRBV21-1	TRBJ1-2	.	.	CASSEPGQGFQWGSPANYGYTF	TGTGCCAGCAGCGAACCGGGACAGGGGTTTCAGTGGGGCTCACCAGCTAACTATGGCTACACCTTC
TRBV7-9	TRBJ1-3	.	.	CASSSSRSSGNTIYF	TGTGCCAGCAGCTCCAGTCGGAGCTCTGGAAACACCATATATTTT
TRBV6-2/TRBV6-3	TRBJ1-2	TRBD1	.	CASSYPDRGSYTF	TGTGCCAGCAGTTACCCGGACAGGGGTAGCTACACCTTC
TRBV11-3	TRBJ1-1	.	.	CASSLDPRGEAFF	TGTGCCAGCAGCTTAGATCCCAGGGGTGAAGCTTTCTTT
TRBV10-3	TRBJ2-3	TRBD1	.	CAISLQGRDTQYF	TGTGCCATCAGTTTACAGGGGCGAGATACGCAGTATTTT
TRBV18	TRBJ1-4	.	.	CASSPRGENLMTGKLFF	TGTGCCAGCTCACCTCGGGGGGAGAACTTAATGACAGGAAAACTGTTTTTT
TRBV7-3	TRBJ2-1	TRBD2	few	CASSTGLAGERQFF	TGTGCCAGCAGCACGGGACTAGCGGGCGAGAGGCAGTTCTTC
TRBV29-1	TRBJ1-2	TRBD1	.	CSVEGQGNGYTF	TGCAGCGTGGAGGGACAGGGGAATGGCTACACCTTC
TRBV4-1	TRBJ1-4	TRBD1	.	CASSRPSGQVFEKLFF	TGCGCCAGCAGCCGCCCCTCGGGACAGGTTTTTGAAAAACTGTTTTTT
TRBV19	TRBJ1-2	.	.	CASSLPGGTNYGYTF	TGTGCCAGTAGTCTGCCCGGGGGGACTAACTATGGCTACACCTTC
TRBV9	TRBJ2-7	TRBD1	once	CASSVVRDRVIQEQYF	TGTGCCAGCAGCGTAGTGAGGGACAGGGTAATTCAAGAGCAGTACTTC
TRBV6-5	TRBJ1-2	TRBD1	many	CASSLDRGEVYGYTF	TGTGCCAGCAGCCTTGACAGGGGCGAGGTTTATGGCTACACCTTC
TRBV2	TRBJ2-2	TRBD2	.	CASSGTSGNTGELFF	TGTGCCAGCAGCGGGACTAGCGGTAACACCGGGGAGCTGTTTTTT
TRBV27	TRBJ2-3	TRBD1	.	CASSLPLSSGQGAMGTQYF	TGTGCCAGCAGTTTACCCCTTTCTTCCGGACAGGGGGCGATGGGTACGCAGTATTTT
TRBV7-2	TRBJ1-2	.	.	CASSRGGTYGYTF	TGTGCCAGCAGCCGGGGGGGGACCTATGGCTACACCTTC
TRBV7-2	TRBJ1-6	TRBD1	.	CASSRQGDSPLHF	TGTGCCAGCAGCCGACAGGGTGATTCACCCCTCCACTTT
TRBV7-2	TRBJ2-5	TRBD2	.	CASSEGLAGVYVGGETQYF	TGTGCCAGCAGCGAAGGACTAGCGGGAGTTTATGTAGGGGGAGAGACCCAGTACTTC
TRBV6-5	TRBJ1-5	TRBD1	.	CASTGGTGGIQPQHF	TGTGCCAGCACCGGGGGGACAGGGGGGATTCAGCCCCAGCATTTT
TRBV5-5	TRBJ2-3	TRBD2	.	CASSLVSSGGTDTQYF	TGTGCCAGCAGCTTGGTTTCTAGCGGGGGCACAGATACGCAGTATTTT
TRBV18	TRBJ2-3	.	.	CASSLGGYTDTQYF	TGTGCCAGCTCTCTTGGGGGGTACACAGATACGCAGTATTTT
TRBV19	TRBJ2-2	TRBD2	.	CASTRTSGESGELFF	TGTGCCAGTACCAGGACTAGCGGGGAATCCGGGGAGCTGTTTTTT
TRBV27	TRBJ1-1	TRBD1	once	CASSSDRGIGTEAFF	TGTGCCAGCAGTTCGGACAGGGGGATCGGCACTGAAGCTTTCTTT
TRBV7-3	TRBJ1-1	TRBD1	once	CASRQTGTVTYPGPEAFF	TGTGCCAGCAGACAAACCGGGACAGTAACATATCCCGGCCCTGAAGCTTTCTTT
TRBV29-1	TRBJ1-6	.	few	CSVRDENSPLHF	TGCAGCGTGAGGGATGAGAATTCACCCCTCCACTTT
TRBV10-3	TRBJ2-2	.	.	CANQDSANTGELFF	TGTGCCAATCAGGACTCCGCGAACACCGGGGAGCTGTTTTTT
TRBV19	TRBJ2-2	.	once	CASKVRLGAGHTGELFF	TGTGCCAGTAAAGTTCGGCTGGGTGCAGGGCACACCGGGGAGCTGTTTTTT
TRBV11-3	TRBJ1-1	.	.	CASNEGGTMNTEAFF	TGTGCCAGCAACGAGGGGGGGACTATGAACACTGAAGCTTTCTTT
TRBV11-3	TRBJ2-7	TRBD1	.	CASSFTTRTGVSSYEQYF	TGTGCCAGCAGCTTCACAACCCGGACAGGGGTAAGCTCCTACGAGCAGTACTTC
TRBV4-3	TRBJ2-3	.	.	CASSMKAAGVRGTDTQYF	TGCGCCAGCAGCATGAAGGCCGCCGGGGTCCGCGGCACAGATACGCAGTATTTT
TRBV11-3	TRBJ1-1	.	once	CASSLDRVTEAFF	TGTGCCAGCAGCTTAGACAGGGTGACTGAAGCTTTCTTT
TRBV28	TRBJ2-2	TRBD1	.	CASRSPDRGNTGELFF	TGTGCCAGCAGATCCCCGGACAGGGGAAACACCGGGGAGCTGTTTTTT
TRBV5-1	TRBJ1-5	.	.	CASSLGGERNQPQHF	TGCGCCAGCAGCTTGGGAGGAGAGCGCAATCAGCCCCAGCATTTT